These 25 T cell receptor beta chains were sequenced from one sample in a study of regulatory T cells in long-lasting Graves disease. Library construction for TCR beta used iRepertoire HTBI primers and Arm-PCR of CDR3 regions. TCRdb reprocessed the multiplex PCR reads with MiXCR, giving one entry per CDR3 protein. The table shows a few hundred thousand distinct CDR3 sequences, with roughly a quarter occurring only once. The time point is: persistent/refractory GD, antithyroid drugs over 5 years with positive TRAb. Following extraction of RNA from PBMCs, that RNA was used to make the TCR library. The sample in question was peripheral blood mononuclear cells (PBMCs), obtained when the disease was refractory, from a patient treated with antithyroid drugs. The receptor source for this set is a female donor with Graves disease.

The V gene is TRBV7-9, the J gene TRBJ1-3; 8 bases align to TRBD1. V was clipped by 5 bases and J by 0 bases; unmatched bases: 15. The CDR3 is made up of 19 amino acids. CDR1 and CDR2 from the germline V gene are SEHNR and FQNEAQ (reference sequence). CDR3 region: CASSPQTSTGVGSGNTIYF. The CDR3 coding sequence is TGTGCCAGCAGCCCCCAAACCTCGACAGGGGTAGGCTCTGGAAACACCATATATTTT. Looking up the rest from reference TRBV7-9 and TRBJ1-3 gives the full variable domain: DTGVSQNPRHKITKRGQNVTFRCDPISEHNRLYWYRQTLGQGPEFLTYFQNEAQLEKSRLLSDRFSAERPKGSFSTLEIQRTEQGDSAMYLCASSPQTSTGVGSGNTIYFGEGSWLTVV.

This clonotype was seen at least ten times. The J gene is TRBJ2-1, the V gene TRBV12-3 or TRBV12-4; D is possibly TRBD2 (6 bases). This CDR3 spans 15 amino acids. The ends were cut back, 1 base at V and 8 bases at J, with 15 bases in the middle. CDR3 amino acids: CASSLGPGGSDEQFF. CDR3 sequence (DNA): TGTGCCAGCAGTTTAGGCCCCGGAGGGTCTGATGAGCAGTTCTTC.

CDR3 DNA sequence: TGTGCCAGCAGTCTCGCCTCGATCTCTGGAAACACCATATATTTT. It encodes CASSLASISGNTIYF. This chain uses TRBV6-1 with TRBJ1-3; D gene ambiguous. In germline, CDR1 is MNHNS, CDR2 SASEGT. V was cut by 5 bases and J by 0 bases, with 11 bases left in between. The length of the CDR3 is 15 residues.

The gene calls are TRBV28 and TRBJ2-5; D call uncertain. The V gene's germline CDR1 is MDHEN and CDR2 SYDVKM. Trimming took 2 bases from V and 6 from J, leaving 10 bases between them. CDR3 size: 13 residues. In nucleotides, the CDR3 is TGTGCCAGCAGTTTAGGAAGCGAACAGACCCAGTACTTC. Encoded protein: CASSLGSEQTQYF.

The sample holds many counts of this clonotype. Written as DNA, the CDR3 is TGTGCCAGCAACTCACGACAGACTTTGAACACTGAAGCTTTCTTT. Protein product: CASNSRQTLNTEAFF. The chain uses TRBV12-3 or TRBV12-4 and TRBJ1-1; weak D call: TRBD1 (5 bases). The ends were cut back, 7 bases at V and 0 bases at J, with 15 bases in the middle. The CDR3 sequence is 15 residues long.

This clonotype has just a few counts. Relative to the germline gene, one junction end is altered; a read error may explain this. The chain is built from TRBV7-3 and TRBJ2-5, with TRBD1 as a possible D gene (6 bases). The CDR3 contains 14 residues. CDR1 and CDR2 from the germline V gene are SGHTA and FQGTGA. CDR3 residues: CASSSRGMGETQCF. CDR3 sequence (DNA): TGTGCCAGCAGCTCCAGGGGTATGGGGGAGACCCAGTGCTTC.

This clonotype has just a few counts. The CDR3 DNA reads TGTGCCAGCAGCCATCCGGGGGAGGACTATGGCTACACCTTC. This translates into CASSHPGEDYGYTF. This rearrangement joins TRBV4-2 to TRBJ1-2; the D gene is possibly TRBD1 (5 bases). The CDR3 totals 14 residues. Germline CDR1 reads LGHNA; CDR2 reads YNFKEQ. V lost 3 bases to trimming and J lost 3 bases, with 11 bases between them.

This sequence joins TRBV20-1 and TRBJ2-7; D uncertain. The CDR3 has 13 residues. Germline V CDR1 and CDR2: DFQATT, SNEGSKA (reference sequence). V was clipped by 1 base and J by 6 bases, with 13 bases between them. The CDR3 loop reads CSARVRAFGEQYF. CDR3 nucleotides: TGCAGTGCTAGAGTACGGGCGTTCGGCGAGCAGTACTTC.

This clonotype was seen a few times. The genes are TRBV11-2 and TRBJ2-7, with 10 bases matching TRBD2. CDR3 length: 15 amino acids. Germline CDR1 SGHAT, CDR2 FQNNGV. The V gene end was trimmed by 4 bases and the J gene end by 5 bases; junction bases not matched to a gene: 8. The DNA for the CDR3 is TGTGCCAGCAGCTCCCAGGGAGCGGGAGGGCACGAGCAGTACTTC. Its protein product is CASSSQGAGGHEQYF.

This clonotype has at least ten counts. V is TRBV2 and J is TRBJ1-4; 7 bases match TRBD1. This CDR3 has 14 amino acids. The germline CDR1 and CDR2 sequences are SNHLY and FYNNEI. J was trimmed by 6 bases and V by 3 bases; bases with no gene match: 4. Written as DNA, the CDR3 is TGTGCCAGCAGTGACGCAGGGGGTGATGAAAAACTGTTTTTT. This gives the protein CASSDAGGDEKLFF.

The rearrangement joins TRBV19 to TRBJ2-7; the D is unclear. Germline CDR1 is LNHDA and CDR2 is SQIVND (reference sequence). The CDR3 is made up of 13 amino acids. V was clipped by 1 base and J by 3 bases, with 7 bases between them. CDR3 sequence (DNA): TGTGCCAGTAGTATAGGTCTTGGCTACGAGCAGTACTTC. Its translation is CASSIGLGYEQYF.

This clonotype was counted between two and nine times. V and J are TRBV18 and TRBJ2-7, with D tentatively TRBD1 (5 bases). The V end lost 1 base, the J end lost 3 bases, and 7 bases lay between the germline ends. There are 13 residues in the CDR3. Germline-derived CDR1 and CDR2 are KGHSH and LQKENI. CDR3 sequence reads: CASSPQGNYEQYF. The DNA for the CDR3 is TGTGCCAGCTCACCACAGGGGAACTACGAGCAGTACTTC.

This clonotype was observed at least ten times. The chain employs TRBV6-1 and TRBJ2-2; D is perhaps TRBD1 or TRBD2 (5 bases each). The V and J ends lost 7 bases and 13 bases respectively, with 25 bases between them. Germline assignment: CDR1 MNHNS and CDR2 SASEGT. The length of the CDR3 is 15 residues. The CDR3 reads CASTADRDAARGLFF. DNA of the CDR3: TGTGCCAGCACCGCGGACCGGGACGCGGCCCGGGGGCTGTTTTTT.

V and J are TRBV9 and TRBJ2-2; D unresolved. Germline CDR1 reads SGDLS; CDR2 reads YYNGEE. The CDR3 consists of 17 residues. V was shortened by 3 bases and J by 0 bases, with 15 bases between the two germline ends. The chain's CDR3 is CASSASSFTANTGELFF. In DNA, the CDR3 is TGTGCCAGCAGCGCCAGTTCATTTACAGCGAACACCGGGGAGCTGTTTTTT.

This clonotype was found many times. This chain joins TRBV28 and TRBJ2-7, with a tentative D call TRBD2 (6 bases). The V and J ends lost 5 bases and 1 base respectively, with 15 bases between them. Germline V CDR1 and CDR2: MDHEN, SYDVKM. This CDR3 is built from 15 residues. CDR3 loop: CASSKASGGSYEQYF. The CDR3 bases are TGTGCCAGCAGTAAAGCAAGCGGAGGGTCCTACGAGCAGTACTTC.

This clonotype was picked up many times. The gene calls are TRBV2 and TRBJ2-7, with D possibly called TRBD1 or TRBD2 (5 bases each). V was trimmed by 2 bases and J by 3 bases, leaving 14 bases between them. Germline lookup yields CDR1 SNHLY and CDR2 FYNNEI. This CDR3 spans 15 amino acids. CDR3 nucleotides: TGTGCCAGCAGTGAATTAAAGGCAGGGAGCTACGAGCAGTACTTC. This translates into CASSELKAGSYEQYF.

In this sample, this clonotype turned up many times. The chain joins TRBV7-3 to TRBJ1-2; 8 nucleotides match TRBD1. This CDR3 contains 15 residues. CDR1 and CDR2 from the germline V gene are SGHTA and FQGTGA. The junction had 8 bases not matched to a gene; V was cut back by 2 bases and J by 6 bases. The CDR3 reads CASSLSGGSLDGYTF. The CDR3 DNA is TGTGCCAGCAGCTTATCAGGGGGCTCGTTAGATGGCTACACCTTC.

The chain carries TRBV2 and TRBJ2-7; TRBD1 is a possible D gene (5 bases). Trimming stripped 6 bases from V and 0 bases from J, with 18 bases between. This CDR3 is built from 16 residues. Germline values: CDR1 SNHLY, CDR2 FYNNEI. Here the CDR3 DNA reads TGTGCCAGCAGCTCATTCCCCGGCAGGGCCTCCTACGAGCAGTACTTC. As protein: CASSSFPGRASYEQYF.

V gene TRBV10-3 combines with J gene TRBJ1-1; TRBD1 aligns across 9 bases. Germline CDR1 and CDR2: ENHRY and SYGVKD. V lost 2 bases, J lost 4 bases, and 5 bases stayed unmatched. CDR3 length equals 15 residues. The chain's CDR3 is CAISEPGTGSTEAFF. Written as DNA, the CDR3 is TGTGCCATCAGTGAGCCGGGGACAGGGAGCACTGAAGCTTTCTTT.

This clonotype was seen a handful of times. The J gene is TRBJ2-1, the V gene TRBV20-1; TRBD2 aligns across 9 bases. The CDR3 consists of 16 residues. V lost 1 base to trimming and J lost 7 bases; unmatched junction nucleotides: 11. Germline V gene data show CDR1 as DFQATT and CDR2 as SNEGSKA (reference sequence). CDR3 region: CSARGLASGIYNEQFF. The DNA of the CDR3 is TGCAGTGCTAGAGGGTTGGCTAGCGGGATATATAATGAGCAGTTCTTC.

This clonotype has at least ten counts. The chain joins TRBV7-8 to TRBJ1-5; D may be TRBD1 (6 bases). The CDR3 length is 16 residues. Germline V gives CDR1 SGHVS, CDR2 FQNEAQ. Trimming took 5 bases from V and 5 from J, leaving 19 bases between them. The CDR3 spells CASSKEGTIVDQPQHF. CDR3 in DNA: TGTGCCAGCAGCAAAGAGGGGACAATAGTGGATCAGCCCCAGCATTTT.

Concerning this clonotype: Given a much more abundant clone one base away, this may be a read error. The CDR3 does not end in the conserved phenylalanine or tryptophan, so this is likely a read error. The V gene is TRBV28, the J gene TRBJ1-6; D is possibly TRBD1 (6 bases). The CDR3 has 16 residues. CDR1 and CDR2 from the germline V gene are MDHEN and SYDVKM. The V gene lost 4 bases and the J gene lost 3 bases, with 13 bases spanning the gap. CDR3 DNA: TGTGCCAGCAGTTCCCGGACAGCTGTCTATAATTCACCCCTCCACTCT. Protein product: CASSSRTAVYNSPLHS.

This clonotype has a single count. DNA for the CDR3: TGTGCCAGCACCCTCAACCCGAACACTGAAGCTTTCTTT. It codes for CASTLNPNTEAFF. This sequence joins TRBV6-2 or TRBV6-3 and TRBJ1-1; D call uncertain. V lost 7 bases, J lost 1 base, and 10 bases lay in between. CDR3 length equals 13 residues. Germline CDR1 is MNHEY and CDR2 is SVGEGT.

In DNA form, the CDR3 reads TGTGCCAGTAAGGAGGGACCTAGCTTCAATGAGCAGTTCTTC. Translation gives CASKEGPSFNEQFF. The rearrangement uses TRBV11-2 and TRBJ2-1; D might be TRBD2 (6 bases). The CDR3 loop spans 14 amino acids. Per germline, CDR1 SGHAT and CDR2 FQNNGV. With 9 bases removed from V and 6 bases from J, the gap between germline ends came to 18 bases.

This clonotype appeared a few times. This chain connects TRBV7-2 to TRBJ2-7; D is uncertain. Trimming stripped 8 bases from V and 0 bases from J, with 8 bases between. CDR1 and CDR2 from the germline V gene are SGHTA and FQGNSA. The CDR3 has 12 residues. CDR3 sequence (DNA): TGTGCCAGCCAGTATAACTCCTACGAGCAGTACTTC. It translates to CASQYNSYEQYF. Full variable domain (remainder filled in from reference TRBV7-2 and TRBJ2-7): GAGVSQSPSNKVTEKGKDVELRCDPISGHTALYWYRQSLGQGLEFLIYFQGNSAPDKSGLPSDRFSAERTGGSVSTLTIQRTQQEDSAVYLCASQYNSYEQYFGPGTRLTVT.